This T cell receptor (beta chain) came from a study of a mutant IDH1 vaccine in newly diagnosed glioma. Study-level background: At weeks 1, 3, 5, 7, 11, 15, 19 and 23, patients received a vaccination, eight in all. Standard pretreatment was either radiotherapy, temozolomide, or, for most, radiochemotherapy with temozolomide. Study observations and caveats: Vaccination induced immune responses in around 93% of patients. Shifts in the top peripheral T cell clonotypes seemed unrelated to pseudoprogression.

The time point is: week 5, during vaccination. Vaccination comprised doses that each held 300 ug of mutant IDH1 20-mer peptide, plus topical imiquimod. This CDR3 has 12 amino acids. Germline V gives CDR1 MDHEN, CDR2 SYDVKM. V lost 2 bases, J lost 7 bases, and 9 bases lay in between. Note on this clone: Its antigen is undetermined.

Generated by immunoSEQ multiplex PCR, the TCRdb table keeps only in-frame clones and is missing some. The repertoire holds under 70,000 clones, with about 81% as singletons. Sequences were derived from PBMCs, sampled from a glioma patient whose treatment included an IDH1 peptide vaccine. This receptor was taken from a man younger than 40 with glioma. The rearrangement joins TRBV28 to TRBJ2-7; D may be TRBD2 (5 bases). The CDR3 spells CASSLTTGEQYF. The CDR3 coding sequence is TGTGCCAGCAGTTTAACGACGGGGGAGCAGTACTTC.